Shown below are 28 T cell receptor beta chains from a single sample sequenced in a study of T cells in Graves' hyperthyroidism and ophthalmopathy. There were TCR beta CDR3 regions amplified from RNA transcripts. The TCR CDR3 was amplified in a first-round RT-PCR using the HTBI primer set. Each CDR3 protein gets one entry after TCRdb re-called the multiplex PCR reads with MiXCR. Of 110,000 to 150,000 distinct CDR3 sequences in the sample, around 21% were seen once. Source material: blood. These receptors came from a woman aged 50 to 65 with Graves' hyperthyroidism that later progressed to Graves' ophthalmopathy.

This clonotype was observed many times. V and J are TRBV20-1 and TRBJ2-7; a possible D gene is TRBD2 (6 bases). Trimming left V 3 bases short and J 3 bases short, with 18 bases between. This CDR3 has 15 amino acids. Germline CDR1 is DFQATT and CDR2 is SNEGSKA (reference sequence). The CDR3 DNA sequence: TGCAGTGCTAGGGATGGCGGAGGGGTTGTCTACGAGCAGTACTTC. Its protein is CSARDGGGVVYEQYF.

The chain joins TRBV4-1 to TRBJ2-5; D tentatively fits TRBD1 or TRBD2 (5 bases each). The germline V and J ends were trimmed by 4 bases and 0 bases, with 9 bases remaining between them. CDR3 length: 14 amino acids. From germline, CDR1 is MGHRA and CDR2 YSYEKL. CDR3 coding DNA: TGCGCCAGCAGCCCCGGGACGCACCAAGAGACCCAGTACTTC. Protein: CASSPGTHQETQYF.

This clonotype was seen repeatedly, ten times or more. This rearrangement joins TRBV7-2 to TRBJ2-7; 9 bases fit TRBD2. The junction had 5 bases not matched to a gene; V was cut back by 1 base and J by 1 base. Germline CDR1 SGHTA, CDR2 FQGNSA. The CDR3 extends over 16 amino acids. The CDR3 sequence: CASSLVGGRVSYEQYF. The CDR3 DNA sequence: TGTGCCAGCAGCTTAGTCGGCGGGAGGGTGTCCTACGAGCAGTACTTC.

For this clonotype: Germline and junction disagree at one end, which may indicate a read error. J is TRBJ2-7 and V is TRBV3-1; 7 bases fit TRBD2. The CDR3 totals 16 residues. CDR1 and CDR2 (germline): LGHDT, YNNKEL (reference sequence). DNA for the CDR3: TGTGCCAGCAGCCAAGATTCTAGCGGACTATCCTACGGGCAGTACTTC. Translating it yields CASSQDSSGLSYGQYF.

The chain combines TRBV29-1 with TRBJ2-1; D is unresolved. The CDR3 spans 12 residues. Per the germline V gene, CDR1 is SQVTM and CDR2 is ANQGSEA. Trimming removed 5 bases at V and 9 bases at J, with 14 bases between. The CDR3: CSVRRPGGEQFF. CDR3 DNA sequence: TGCAGCGTTCGTCGACCCGGCGGTGAGCAGTTCTTC.

Remarks on this clonotype: A much larger clone differs from this one at a single base, so this may be a read error. The CDR3 DNA is TGTGCCGGCAGGCCACAGGGGGCGCTTGGTCAGCCCCAGCATTTT. Translation gives CAGRPQGALGQPQHF. The J gene is TRBJ1-5, the V gene TRBV12-3 or TRBV12-4, with 9 nucleotides matching TRBD1. The CDR3 runs 15 residues.

This clonotype was observed many times. This chain connects TRBV20-1 to TRBJ2-7, with 10 bases aligning to TRBD1. CDR1 is DFQATT and CDR2 is SNEGSKA in the germline V gene (reference sequence). After removal of 3 bases from V and 6 bases from J, the junction contained 5 bases not matched to a gene. There are 13 residues in the CDR3. This CDR3 is CSARGGTGVEQYF. The CDR3 nucleotides read TGCAGTGCTAGGGGCGGGACAGGGGTCGAGCAGTACTTC.

This clonotype was seen many times. The rearrangement joins TRBV7-3 to TRBJ1-4; 7 bases are shared with TRBD1. After removal of 4 bases from V and 3 bases from J, the junction contained 5 bases not matched to a gene. The CDR3 spans 15 residues. Germline V gene data show CDR1 as SGHTA and CDR2 as FQGTGA. CDR3 coding DNA: TGTGCCAGCAGCTCGAGGACAGGAGCTAATGAAAAACTGTTTTTT. Its translation is CASSSRTGANEKLFF.

This clonotype came up many times. The V gene is TRBV7-2, the J gene TRBJ2-3; no clear D. Trimming stripped 5 bases from V and 0 bases from J, with 12 bases between. Germline V CDR1 and CDR2: SGHTA, FQGNSA. The CDR3 runs 15 residues. Written as DNA, the CDR3 is TGTGCCAGCAGCAGTGCGTCGACTAGCACAGATACGCAGTATTTT. The encoded protein is CASSSASTSTDTQYF.

There are a few counts of this clonotype. The V call is TRBV18, the J call TRBJ2-3; no definite D call. V lost 1 base, J lost 0 bases, and 5 bases lay in between. This CDR3 region has 14 residues. In germline, CDR1 is KGHSH, CDR2 LQKENI. The CDR3 reads CASSPQGSTDTQYF. CDR3 DNA sequence: TGTGCCAGCTCACCACAGGGTAGCACAGATACGCAGTATTTT.

This chain joins TRBV12-3 or TRBV12-4 and TRBJ1-2; D perhaps matches TRBD1 (5 bases). V lost 6 bases, J lost 2 bases, and 10 bases lay in between. This CDR3 is 13 amino acids long. The CDR3 coding sequence is TGTGCCAGCAGCAACGACAGAAACTATGGCTACACCTTC. Its translation is CASSNDRNYGYTF.

This clonotype has a count of ten or more. The chain uses TRBV2 and TRBJ2-3; possibly TRBD2 for D (6 bases). This CDR3 is built from 15 residues. The germline V and J ends were trimmed by 3 bases and 4 bases, with 14 bases remaining between them. Germline assignment: CDR1 SNHLY and CDR2 FYNNEI. The chain's CDR3 is CASSEGTWEADTQYF. The CDR3 bases are TGTGCCAGCAGTGAGGGCACCTGGGAGGCAGATACGCAGTATTTT.

This chain joins TRBV9 and TRBJ2-7; 11 nucleotides agree with TRBD1. The CDR3 consists of 15 residues. V lost 0 bases, J lost 6 bases, and 5 bases stayed unmatched. From germline, CDR1 is SGDLS and CDR2 YYNGEE. CDR3: CASSVGDRGTFEQYF. DNA for the CDR3: TGTGCCAGCAGCGTAGGGGACAGGGGGACATTCGAGCAGTACTTC. Filled out from reference TRBV9 and TRBJ2-7, the complete variable domain reads DSGVTQTPKHLITATGQRVTLRCSPRSGDLSVYWYQQSLDQGLQFLIQYYNGEERAKGNILERFSAQQFPDLHSELNLSSLELGDSALYFCASSVGDRGTFEQYFGPGTRLTVT.

This clonotype was observed at least ten times. This chain connects TRBV24-1 to TRBJ2-1; TRBD1 matches at 9 bases. The CDR3 runs to 16 residues. Germline-derived CDR1 and CDR2 are KGHDR and SFDVKD. V trimming: 5 bases; J trimming: 8 bases; junction bases outside the gene matches: 12. CDR3 residues: CATSGLRTGGLDEQFF. In nucleotides, the CDR3 is TGTGCCACCAGTGGCCTGCGCACAGGGGGCTTGGATGAGCAGTTCTTC.

This clonotype was picked up many times. V usage is TRBV6-1 and J usage is TRBJ2-5; 7 positions match TRBD1. CDR3 length equals 15 residues. CDR1 is MNHNS, CDR2 SASEGT, per germline. The trim removed 5 bases at V and 4 bases at J, leaving 10 bases unmatched. The CDR3 region is CASSLNPGGRETQYF. In DNA form, the CDR3 reads TGTGCCAGCAGTCTAAACCCAGGGGGTCGAGAGACCCAGTACTTC.

This clonotype occurred a few times. The chain is built from TRBV24-1 and TRBJ2-1, with 10 bases matching TRBD1. CDR3 length: 15 amino acids. Trimming took 5 bases from V and 3 from J; bases not matched to a gene: 3. Germline assignment: CDR1 KGHDR and CDR2 SFDVKD. The CDR3 region is CATSVGTGVYNEQFF. CDR3 nucleotide sequence: TGTGCCACCAGTGTGGGGACAGGGGTCTACAATGAGCAGTTCTTC.

The chain is built from TRBV15 and TRBJ1-1; TRBD1 agrees at 9 bases. In germline, CDR1 is LNHNV, CDR2 YYDKDF (reference sequence). V lost 0 bases to trimming and J lost 2 bases; unmatched junction nucleotides: 10. The CDR3 runs 18 residues. The CDR3 region has the DNA TGTGCCACCAGCAGAGATACCGGGACAGGGAGAGCCAACACTGAAGCTTTCTTT. Its protein product is CATSRDTGTGRANTEAFF.

This clonotype was detected a few times. The chain has TRBV13 and TRBJ2-7, with unresolved D. The CDR3 spans 15 residues. V was cut by 3 bases and J by 0 bases, with 12 bases left in between. CDR1 and CDR2 (germline): PRHDT, FYEKMQ (reference sequence). As DNA, the CDR3 is TGTGCCAGCAGCTTCTGGCGGTCGAGCTCCTACGAGCAGTACTTC. Amino acid sequence: CASSFWRSSSYEQYF.

In its sample, this clonotype was seen a few times. The gene calls are TRBV7-6 and TRBJ2-7; 8 bases fit TRBD2. Germline V gene data show CDR1 as SGHVS and CDR2 as FNYEAQ. This CDR3 region has 15 residues. The J segment lost 4 bases and the V segment lost 1 base, leaving 6 bases of the junction unmatched. The CDR3 is CASSLGQAGAYEQYF. The DNA of the CDR3 is TGTGCCAGCAGCTTAGGGCAAGCGGGAGCTTACGAGCAGTACTTC.

Many counts were recorded for this clonotype. V is TRBV5-1 and J is TRBJ1-1; no definite D call. Germline CDR1 SGHRS, CDR2 YFSETQ. Deletions cut 7 bases from V and 3 bases from J, with 16 bases between. This CDR3 has 14 residues. CDR3 protein: CASGRNPRDTEAFF. CDR3 in DNA: TGCGCCAGCGGCCGAAACCCGAGGGACACTGAAGCTTTCTTT. Full variable domain (rest looked up from reference TRBV5-1 and TRBJ1-1): KAGVTQTPRYLIKTRGQQVTLSCSPISGHRSVSWYQQTPGQGLQFLFEYFSETQRNKGNFPGRFSGRQFSNSRSEMNVSTLELGDSALYLCASGRNPRDTEAFFGQGTRLTVV.

Note on this clonotype: A much bigger clone sits one base away, suggesting this may be a read error. This chain uses TRBV10-3 with TRBJ2-5; no definite D call. V lost 9 bases to trimming and J lost 4 bases, with 9 bases between them. CDR1 and CDR2 from the germline V gene are ENHRY and SYGVKD. The CDR3 has 11 residues. The CDR3 here is CAISQGETQYF. Written as DNA, the CDR3 is TGTGCCATATCGCAAGGAGAGACCCAGTACTTC.

With respect to this clonotype: Because the CDR3 is missing its conserved closing phenylalanine or tryptophan, this is likely a read error. V usage is TRBV7-7 and J usage is TRBJ1-1; no reliable D call. Germline V gene lookup returns CDR1 SSHAT and CDR2 FNYEAQ (reference sequence). The CDR3 loop spans 13 amino acids. The CDR3 is CASSSGPNIEAFL. Written as DNA, the CDR3 is TGTGCTAGCAGCTCGGGCCCGAACATTGAAGCTTTCCTT.

This clonotype came up many times. The V and J genes are TRBV3-1 and TRBJ2-3; D is perhaps TRBD1 (5 bases). The V and J ends lost 7 bases and 2 bases respectively, with 19 bases between them. Germline V gene data show CDR1 as LGHDT and CDR2 as YNNKEL (reference sequence). The CDR3 contains 16 residues. For the CDR3, the DNA is TGTGCCAGCAAAGCTGGTCCCGACAGAGCCACAGATACGCAGTATTTT. Its protein product is CASKAGPDRATDTQYF.

This clonotype was picked up many times. This sequence joins TRBV28 and TRBJ2-7; 9 nucleotides match TRBD2. This CDR3 is built from 13 residues. The V segment lost 8 bases and the J segment 2 bases; nucleotides outside the gene matches: 4. Germline V gives CDR1 MDHEN, CDR2 SYDVKM. The CDR3: CASRAGGPYEQYF. The CDR3 region has the DNA TGTGCCAGCCGAGCGGGAGGACCCTACGAGCAGTACTTC.

The sample holds many counts of this clonotype. The rearrangement joins TRBV30 to TRBJ1-2; D possibly corresponds to TRBD1 (6 bases). Trimming took off 4 bases at V and 7 bases at J, with 13 bases between the two ends. CDR3 length equals 12 residues. CDR1 and CDR2 from the germline V gene are GTSNPN and SVGIG (reference sequence). The CDR3 region is CAWTGAIGGYTF. DNA of the CDR3: TGTGCCTGGACAGGGGCAATTGGTGGCTACACCTTC.

This clonotype occurred a few times. The chain couples TRBV28 to TRBJ2-2; D not certain. Trimming took off 1 base at V and 7 bases at J, with 4 bases between the two ends. This CDR3 comprises 12 residues. Looked up from germline, CDR1 is MDHEN and CDR2 is SYDVKM. CDR3 bases: TGTGCCAGCAGTTTATTAAGCGGGGAGCTGTTTTTT. The encoded protein is CASSLLSGELFF.

The DNA for the CDR3 is TGTGCCAGCAGCTTAGATGTGGTTGGCTACACCTTC. It is translated as CASSLDVVGYTF. This sequence joins TRBV7-8 and TRBJ1-2, with unresolved D. This CDR3 region has 12 residues. Trimming removed 1 base from V and 7 bases from J, with 7 bases in between. Germline V gene sequence: CDR1 SGHVS, CDR2 FQNEAQ.

This clonotype showed up many times. The gene calls are TRBV20-1 and TRBJ1-2; D remains unclear. Germline lookup yields CDR1 DFQATT and CDR2 SNEGSKA (reference sequence). The CDR3 runs to 13 residues. V gave up 0 bases and J gave up 5 bases, with 10 bases separating them. In DNA, the CDR3 is TGCAGTGCTAGAGACCTGGGCCTTTATGGCTACACCTTC. It translates to CSARDLGLYGYTF.